The clone carrying this T cell receptor (beta chain) was recorded a few times. The antigen is undetermined. Each CDR3 protein is one row after TCRdb ran MiXCR on the 5' RACE reads. The repertoire holds roughly 450,000 distinct CDR3 sequences, with roughly 18% as singletons. This record comes from a study of T-cell memory formation after mild COVID-19. Study as a whole: In these data, TCR clusters were largely donor specific. Findings and limits, study-wide: CD8+ contracting clones occupied EMRA, while CD4+ ones occupied mainly CM and EM. The SARS-CoV-2 specificity of second-wave clones reaching peak at day 37 remained unverified.

Sequencing was done on a sample of PBMCs or a T cell subset sorted from them (not recorded which). The receptor's source is an adult woman who had mild COVID-19 (a few samples of this study predate the infection). Cell type and time point are not known.

The CDR3 sequence: CSVLSGNSNQPQHF. In nucleotides, the CDR3 is TGCAGCGTTTTATCAGGGAATAGCAATCAGCCCCAGCATTTT. The chain couples TRBV29-1 to TRBJ1-5; D is possibly TRBD1 (5 bases). CDR1 SQVTM and CDR2 ANQGSEA come from the germline V gene. The CDR3 contains 14 residues. V shed 5 bases and J shed 0 bases, with 11 bases lying between them.